The clone carrying this T cell receptor beta chain was picked up many times. What it recognizes is unknown. This sample stems from a study of CD8 T cells in ankylosing spondylitis. Study-level points and caveats: Reactive arthritis synovial fluid and blood were previously reported to contain some motif variants. Reportedly, disease-linked clones are significantly enriched in ankylosing spondylitis patients' matched synovial fluid.

MiXCR, applied by TCRdb to the 5' RACE reads, yields one record per CDR3 protein. Here the sample spans under 150,000 distinct CDR3 sequences, 7% to 10% being singletons. V was clipped by 6 bases and J by 3 bases, with 9 bases between them. The CDR3 length is 13 residues. Sequenced: synovial fluid, either unsorted or a sorted T cell fraction (not recorded which). This chain links TRBV12-3 or TRBV12-4 with TRBJ1-5, with a weak D call TRBD1 (6 bases). The receptor's source is a male donor with ankylosing spondylitis. The CDR3 bases are TGTGCCAGCAGCGGACAGCCCAATCAGCCCCAGCATTTT. This gives the protein CASSGQPNQPQHF.